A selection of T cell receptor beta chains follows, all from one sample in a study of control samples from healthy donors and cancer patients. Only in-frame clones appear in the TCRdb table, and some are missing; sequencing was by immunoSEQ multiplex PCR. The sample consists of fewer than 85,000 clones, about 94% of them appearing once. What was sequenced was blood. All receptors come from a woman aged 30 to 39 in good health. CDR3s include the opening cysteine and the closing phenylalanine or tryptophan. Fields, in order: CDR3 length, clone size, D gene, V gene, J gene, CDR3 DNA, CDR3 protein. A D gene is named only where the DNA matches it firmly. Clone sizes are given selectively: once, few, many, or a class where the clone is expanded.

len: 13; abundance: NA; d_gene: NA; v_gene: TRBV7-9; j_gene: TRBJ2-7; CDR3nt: TGTGCCAGCAGCGGAGTCCAGGGGTACGAGCAGTACTTC; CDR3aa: CASSGVQGYEQYF
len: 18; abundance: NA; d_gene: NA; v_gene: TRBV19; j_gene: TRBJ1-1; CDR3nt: TGTGCCAGTAGTACCGTTAACCCAGGGTACCAAATGAACACTGAAGCTTTCTTT; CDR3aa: CASSTVNPGYQMNTEAFF
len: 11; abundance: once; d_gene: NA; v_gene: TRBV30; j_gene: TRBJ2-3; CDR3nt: TGTGCCTGGAGTTTCTTAGATACGCAGTATTTT; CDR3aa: CAWSFLDTQYF
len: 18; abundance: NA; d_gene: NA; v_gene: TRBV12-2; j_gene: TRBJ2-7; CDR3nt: TGTGCAAGTCGCTCTGGGTCCCCAGGGATACTTAGAACCTACGAGCAGTACTTC; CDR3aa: CASRSGSPGILRTYEQYF
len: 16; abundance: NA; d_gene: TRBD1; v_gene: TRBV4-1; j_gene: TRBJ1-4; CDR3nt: TGCGCCAGCTCAGCGGACAGGGGGCTCCTTAATGAAAAACTGTTTTTT; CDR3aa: CASSADRGLLNEKLFF
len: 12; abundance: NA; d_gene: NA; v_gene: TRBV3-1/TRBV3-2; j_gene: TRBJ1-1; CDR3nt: TGTGCCAGCAGCCAGGGGAACACTGAAGCTTTCTTT; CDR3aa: CASSQGNTEAFF
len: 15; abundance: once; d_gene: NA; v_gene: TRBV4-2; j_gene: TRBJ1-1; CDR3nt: TGTGCCAGCAGCCTACACTTTACAGGGCTTACTGAAGCTTTCTTT; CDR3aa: CASSLHFTGLTEAFF
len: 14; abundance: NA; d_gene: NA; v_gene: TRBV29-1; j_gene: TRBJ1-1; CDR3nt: TGCAGCGTTGAAGTCCCGAACATGAACACTGAAGCTTTCTTT; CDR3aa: CSVEVPNMNTEAFF
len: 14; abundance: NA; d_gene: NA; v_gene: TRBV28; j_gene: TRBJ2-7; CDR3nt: TGTGCCAGCAGTAAGCGGACACCCTCCTACGAGCAGTACTTC; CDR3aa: CASSKRTPSYEQYF
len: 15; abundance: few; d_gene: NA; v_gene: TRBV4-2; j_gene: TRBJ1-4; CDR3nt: TGTGCCAGCAGCCAAGGTGAGGGGGGGAGTGAAAAACTGTTTTTT; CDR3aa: CASSQGEGGSEKLFF
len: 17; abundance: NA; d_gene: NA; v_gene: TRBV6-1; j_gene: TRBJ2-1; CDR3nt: TGTGCCAGCAGTGGGGCGAGGACAGTTACCAGGTGGAGTGAGCAGTTCTTC; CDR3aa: CASSGARTVTRWSEQFF
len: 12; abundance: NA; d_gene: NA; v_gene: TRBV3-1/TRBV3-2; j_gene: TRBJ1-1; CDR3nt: TGTGCCAGCAGCCAGGGACCCCTTGAAGCTTTCTTT; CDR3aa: CASSQGPLEAFF
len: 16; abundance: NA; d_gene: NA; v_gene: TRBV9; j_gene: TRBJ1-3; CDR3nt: TGTGCCAGCAGCGTAGAGGCGGTTTCCTCTGGAAACACCATATATTTT; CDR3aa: CASSVEAVSSGNTIYF
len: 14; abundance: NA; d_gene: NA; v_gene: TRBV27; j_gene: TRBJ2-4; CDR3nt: TGTGCCAGCAGTTTTCTAAATACCAAAAACATTCAGTACTTC; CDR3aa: CASSFLNTKNIQYF
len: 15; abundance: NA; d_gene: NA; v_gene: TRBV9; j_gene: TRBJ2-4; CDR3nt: TGTGCCAGCAGCGTAGAAACGGGTTTAGGAAACATTCAGTACTTC; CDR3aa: CASSVETGLGNIQYF
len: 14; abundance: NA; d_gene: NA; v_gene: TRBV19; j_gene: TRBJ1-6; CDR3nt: TGTGCCAGTAGTATTACAGCGGCCGATTCACCCCTCCACTTT; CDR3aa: CASSITAADSPLHF
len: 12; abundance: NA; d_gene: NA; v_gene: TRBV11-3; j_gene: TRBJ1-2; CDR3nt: TGTGCCAGCAGCAAGGACCTCTATGGCTACACCTTC; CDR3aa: CASSKDLYGYTF
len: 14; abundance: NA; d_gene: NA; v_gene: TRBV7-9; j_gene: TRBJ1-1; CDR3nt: TGTGCCAGCAGTTTTACAGGACAAGGCACTGAAGCTTTCTTT; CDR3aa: CASSFTGQGTEAFF
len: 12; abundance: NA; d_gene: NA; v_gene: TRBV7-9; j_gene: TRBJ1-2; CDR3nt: TGTGCCACCCCTTGGGGCGAGGGGGGCTACACCTTC; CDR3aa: CATPWGEGGYTF
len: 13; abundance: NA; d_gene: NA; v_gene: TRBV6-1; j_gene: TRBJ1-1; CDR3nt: TGTGCCAGCAGTGAAGCAAGGTTTCTTGAAGCTTTCTTT; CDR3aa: CASSEARFLEAFF
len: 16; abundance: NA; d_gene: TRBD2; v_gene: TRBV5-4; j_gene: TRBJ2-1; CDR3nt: TGTGCCAGCAGCTTGGCTAGCGGGGGTGTCTACAATGAGCAGTTCTTC; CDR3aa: CASSLASGGVYNEQFF
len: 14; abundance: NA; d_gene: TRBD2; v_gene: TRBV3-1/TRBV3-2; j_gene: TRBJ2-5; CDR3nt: TGTGCCAGCAATTTGCGGGGGTACCAAGAGACCCAGTACTTC; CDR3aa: CASNLRGYQETQYF
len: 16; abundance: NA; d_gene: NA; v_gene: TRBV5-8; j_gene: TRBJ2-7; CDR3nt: TGTGCCAGCAGCTTGGGACCCTCCACAGGGCGACACGAGCAGTACTTC; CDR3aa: CASSLGPSTGRHEQYF
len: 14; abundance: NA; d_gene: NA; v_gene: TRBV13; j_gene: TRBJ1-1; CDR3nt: TGTGCCAGCAGCTTAGGTAGGGGGAGGACTGAAGCTTTCTTT; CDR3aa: CASSLGRGRTEAFF
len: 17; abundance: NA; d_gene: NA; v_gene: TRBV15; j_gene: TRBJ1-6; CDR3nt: TGTGCCACCAGCGGGTCCACGGGCTTTGGGGGTCATTCACCCCTCCACTTT; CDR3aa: CATSGSTGFGGHSPLHF
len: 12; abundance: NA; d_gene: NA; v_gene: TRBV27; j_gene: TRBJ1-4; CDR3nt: TGTGCCAGCAGTTTATCAGGTGAAAAACTGTTTTTT; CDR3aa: CASSLSGEKLFF
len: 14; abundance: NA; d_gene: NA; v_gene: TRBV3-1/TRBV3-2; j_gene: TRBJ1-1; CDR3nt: TGTGCCAGCAGCTCTACCCCAGGAGGCACTGAAGCTTTCTTT; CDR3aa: CASSSTPGGTEAFF
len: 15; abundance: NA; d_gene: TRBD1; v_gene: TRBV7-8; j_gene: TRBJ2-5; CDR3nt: TGTGCCAGCAGCAAACTACAGGGGGCGGAGGGGACCCAGTACTTC; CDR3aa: CASSKLQGAEGTQYF
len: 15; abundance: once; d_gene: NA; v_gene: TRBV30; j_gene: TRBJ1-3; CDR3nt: TGTGCCTGGAACCGTCAGTTAGCCTCTGGAAACACCATATATTTT; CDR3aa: CAWNRQLASGNTIYF
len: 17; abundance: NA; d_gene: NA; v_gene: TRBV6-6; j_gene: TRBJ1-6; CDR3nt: TGTGCCAGCAGTCCCCCGCAGGGGAGCTCCTATAATTCACCCCTCCACTTT; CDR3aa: CASSPPQGSSYNSPLHF
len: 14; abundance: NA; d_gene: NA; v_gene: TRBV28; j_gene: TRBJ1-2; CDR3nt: TGTGCCAGCAGCCTTCCGGCGGCGAACTATGGCTACACCTTC; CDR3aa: CASSLPAANYGYTF
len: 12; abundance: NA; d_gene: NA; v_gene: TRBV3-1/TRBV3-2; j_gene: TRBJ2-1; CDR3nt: TGTGCCAGCAGCCAATGGGGGGACAGTCAGTTCTTC; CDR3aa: CASSQWGDSQFF
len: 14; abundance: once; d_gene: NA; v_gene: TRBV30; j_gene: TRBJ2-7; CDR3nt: TGTGCCTGGAGTACGGGGTTACTCGATAGCGAGCAGTACTTC; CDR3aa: CAWSTGLLDSEQYF
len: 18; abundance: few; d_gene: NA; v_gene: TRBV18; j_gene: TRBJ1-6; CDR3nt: TGTGCCAGCTCACCAATTAGTGTGCTCAGGTCTAATAATTCACCCCTCCACTTT; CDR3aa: CASSPISVLRSNNSPLHF
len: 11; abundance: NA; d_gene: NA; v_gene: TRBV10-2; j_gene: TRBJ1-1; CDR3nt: TGCGCCAGCAGTGAGTCGGCTGAAGCTTTCTTT; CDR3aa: CASSESAEAFF